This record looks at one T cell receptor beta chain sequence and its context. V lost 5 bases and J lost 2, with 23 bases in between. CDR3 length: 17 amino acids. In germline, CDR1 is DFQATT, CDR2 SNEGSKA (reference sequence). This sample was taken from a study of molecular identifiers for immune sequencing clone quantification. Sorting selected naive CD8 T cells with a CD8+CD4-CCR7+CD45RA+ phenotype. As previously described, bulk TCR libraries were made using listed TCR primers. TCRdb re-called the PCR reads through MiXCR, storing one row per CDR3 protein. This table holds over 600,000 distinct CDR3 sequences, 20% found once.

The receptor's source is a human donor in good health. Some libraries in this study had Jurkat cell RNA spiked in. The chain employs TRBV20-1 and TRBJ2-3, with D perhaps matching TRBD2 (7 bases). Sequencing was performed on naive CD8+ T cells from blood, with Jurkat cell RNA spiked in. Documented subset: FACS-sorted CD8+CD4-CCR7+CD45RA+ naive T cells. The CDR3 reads CSAGEWGGGVYTDTQYF. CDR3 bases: TGCAGTGCTGGGGAGTGGGGGGGCGGGGTGTACACAGATACGCAGTATTTT.